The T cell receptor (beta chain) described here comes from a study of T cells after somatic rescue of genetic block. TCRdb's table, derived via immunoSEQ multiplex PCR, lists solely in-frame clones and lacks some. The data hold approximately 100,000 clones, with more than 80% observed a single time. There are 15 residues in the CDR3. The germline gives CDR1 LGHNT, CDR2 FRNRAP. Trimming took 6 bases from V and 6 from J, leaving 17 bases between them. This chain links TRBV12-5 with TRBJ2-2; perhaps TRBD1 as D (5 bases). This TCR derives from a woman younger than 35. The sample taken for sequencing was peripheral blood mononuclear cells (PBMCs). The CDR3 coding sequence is TGTGCTAGTGGACGCCGAGCGCAGGGCGCCGGGGAGCTGTTTTTT. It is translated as CASGRRAQGAGELFF.